One sample yielded the 14 T cell receptor beta chains listed below, sequenced in a study of cytomegalovirus exposure and HLA in healthy donors (dated by TCRdb to the late 2010s). The library was prepared using the immunoSEQ multiplex PCR assay. The multiplex PCR relied on a mix of 60 forward primers for TCR Vbeta segments and 13 reverse primers for TCR Jbeta segments. The immuneACCESS repertoire file appears here via TCRdb, limited to in-frame rearrangements. These files lack a portion of the clones; in checked studies, under half of the deficit traces to unresolved V genes, and the cause of the others is not known. The sample table contains about 150,000 clones; only one count was recorded for roughly 80% of them. The ten largest clonotypes hold around 6.6% of the sample. The sample comprised PBMCs. The receptors derive from a woman aged 50 to 65 in good health and CMV-seropositive.

The chain carries TRBV27 and TRBJ2-1, with unresolved D. Germline V gives CDR1 MNHEY, CDR2 SMNVEV (reference sequence). CDR3 length: 13 amino acids. The V and J ends lost 0 bases and 6 bases respectively, with 6 bases between them. DNA of the CDR3: TGTGCCAGCAGTTTATCGGAGCGCAATGAGCAGTTCTTC. Amino acid sequence: CASSLSERNEQFF.

The rearrangement links TRBV7-9 to TRBJ1-1; the match to TRBD1 covers 8 bases. The CDR3 has 14 residues. CDR1 SEHNR and CDR2 FQNEAQ come from the germline V gene (reference sequence). The ends lost 1 base at V and 6 bases at J; junction bases unmatched: 4. CDR3 sequence: CASSLGQGRPEAFF. CDR3 sequence (DNA): TGTGCCAGCAGCTTAGGACAGGGGCGTCCTGAAGCTTTCTTT.

The chain uses TRBV10-3 and TRBJ2-7, with 7 bases that match TRBD1. CDR3 length: 13 amino acids. Per the germline V gene, CDR1 is ENHRY and CDR2 is SYGVKD. The ends lost 6 bases at V and 3 bases at J; junction bases unmatched: 5. CDR3 DNA sequence: TGTGCCATCAGCGCCGGGACAGACTACGAGCAGTACTTC. This encodes CAISAGTDYEQYF.

The CDR3 here is CASRQNRDRQYF. CDR3 coding DNA: TGTGCCAGCAGACAGAACCGGGACAGGCAGTATTTT. The rearrangement uses TRBV6-5 and TRBJ2-3; TRBD1 matches 7 bases. Per germline, CDR1 MNHEY and CDR2 SVGAGI. The V segment lost 6 bases and the J segment 11 bases; nucleotides outside the gene matches: 8. CDR3 length: 12 residues.

The CDR3 sequence is CASSSQGGNYGYTF. CDR3 DNA sequence: TGTGCCAGCAGTAGTCAGGGGGGTAACTATGGCTACACCTTC. V usage is TRBV7-2 and J usage is TRBJ1-2, with 7 bases matching TRBD1. The CDR3 totals 14 residues. V shed 6 bases, J shed 1 base, and the junction held 5 bases outside the gene matches. The V gene's germline CDR1 is SGHTA and CDR2 FQGNSA.

The table lists this clone with a count of one. The chain carries TRBV7-2 and TRBJ2-7; 8 positions agree with TRBD2. The CDR3 has 14 amino acids. Germline V gives CDR1 SGHTA, CDR2 FQGNSA. V was clipped by 3 bases and J by 2 bases; unmatched bases: 3. Here the CDR3 DNA reads TGTGCCAGCAGCTTCTCTAGCGGGCCCTACGAGCAGTACTTC. This sequence encodes CASSFSSGPYEQYF.

This chain connects TRBV19 to TRBJ1-2; D is unresolved. V was clipped by 2 bases and J by 3 bases, with 13 bases between them. There are 15 residues in the CDR3. Germline loops: CDR1 LNHDA, CDR2 SQIVND (reference sequence). CDR3 protein: CASSIQTGKDYGYTF. In DNA form, the CDR3 reads TGTGCCAGTAGTATACAAACGGGGAAGGACTATGGCTACACCTTC.

The chain recombines TRBV9 with TRBJ2-3; D possibly corresponds to TRBD2 (7 bases). The V end lost 7 bases, the J end lost 0 bases, and 15 bases lay between the germline ends. CDR1 SGDLS and CDR2 YYNGEE come from the germline V gene. The CDR3 is 15 amino acids. CDR3 residues: CASSTGGPSTDTQYF. CDR3 DNA sequence: TGTGCCAGCTCCACCGGGGGGCCCAGCACAGATACGCAGTATTTT.

The chain couples TRBV7-2 to TRBJ1-1, with 7 bases fitting TRBD1. V gave up 8 bases and J gave up 4 bases; unmatched junction bases: 10. From germline, CDR1 is SGHTA and CDR2 FQGNSA. The CDR3 loop spans 14 amino acids. The CDR3 spells CASRGQAGGTEAFF. The CDR3 nucleotides read TGTGCCAGCCGTGGACAGGCCGGGGGCACTGAAGCTTTCTTT.

This chain joins TRBV10-2 and TRBJ2-3; D perhaps matches TRBD2 (6 bases). This CDR3 spans 14 amino acids. The V end lost 1 base, the J end lost 3 bases, and 8 bases lay between the germline ends. The germline CDR1 and CDR2 sequences are WSHSY and SAAADI. CDR3 residues: CASSEWEATDTQYF. CDR3 nucleotides: TGCGCCAGCAGTGAGTGGGAGGCTACAGATACGCAGTATTTT.

The CDR3 DNA follows: TGTGCCAGCAGCCGGGGCAGGGAGACAGGGCGGTCGGAGCAGTACTTC. Its protein product is CASSRGRETGRSEQYF. V and J are TRBV7-2 and TRBJ2-7; the match to TRBD1 covers 7 bases. The V segment lost 5 bases and the J segment 7 bases; nucleotides outside the gene matches: 17. Germline lookup yields CDR1 SGHTA and CDR2 FQGNSA. CDR3 length: 16 amino acids.

The chain recombines TRBV6-6 with TRBJ1-6, with 8 bases identical to TRBD1. Germline V gene sequence: CDR1 MNHNY, CDR2 SVGAGI (reference sequence). V was clipped by 8 bases and J by 8 bases; unmatched bases: 5. This CDR3 has 13 amino acids. CDR3 sequence: CASSDRVDSPLHF. The CDR3, as DNA: TGTGCCAGCTCGGACAGGGTGGATTCACCCCTCCACTTT.

V gene TRBV30 combines with J gene TRBJ1-5; maybe TRBD1 (5 bases). Trimming removed 2 bases at V and 0 bases at J, with 14 bases between. Germline CDR1 is GTSNPN and CDR2 is SVGIG (reference sequence). The CDR3 has 16 amino acids. The CDR3 loop is CAWSPPGGLSNQPQHF. The CDR3 region has the DNA TGTGCCTGGAGTCCGCCCGGGGGACTTAGCAATCAGCCCCAGCATTTT.

This chain links TRBV9 with TRBJ2-1; maybe TRBD2 (5 bases). The V and J ends lost 4 bases and 2 bases respectively, with 16 bases between them. Germline V gene sequence: CDR1 SGDLS, CDR2 YYNGEE. This CDR3 has 16 amino acids. The CDR3 sequence: CASSSSGSSTYNEQFF. DNA of the CDR3: TGTGCCAGCAGCTCCTCGGGGTCATCGACCTACAATGAGCAGTTCTTC.